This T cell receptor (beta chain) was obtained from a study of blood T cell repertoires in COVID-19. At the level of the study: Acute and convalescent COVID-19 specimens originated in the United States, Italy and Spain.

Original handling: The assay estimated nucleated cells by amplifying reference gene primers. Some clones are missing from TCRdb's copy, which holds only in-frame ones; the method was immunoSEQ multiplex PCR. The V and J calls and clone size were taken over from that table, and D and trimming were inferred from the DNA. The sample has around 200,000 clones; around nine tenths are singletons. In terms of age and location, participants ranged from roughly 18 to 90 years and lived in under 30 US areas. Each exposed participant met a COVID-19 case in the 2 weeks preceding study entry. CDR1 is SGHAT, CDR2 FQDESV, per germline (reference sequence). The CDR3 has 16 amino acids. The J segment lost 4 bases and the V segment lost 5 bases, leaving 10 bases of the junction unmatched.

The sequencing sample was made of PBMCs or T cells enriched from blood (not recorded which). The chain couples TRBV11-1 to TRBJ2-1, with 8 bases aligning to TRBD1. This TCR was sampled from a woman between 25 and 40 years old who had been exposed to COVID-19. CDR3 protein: CASSDRGRRSYNEQFF. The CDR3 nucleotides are TGTGCCAGCAGCGACAGGGGCAGACGCTCGTACAATGAGCAGTTCTTC.